These 8 T cell receptor beta chains came from one sample sequenced in a study of blood T cells in healthy people across ages. A second about 6 to 12 cycle PCR used barcoded and J-beta primers. TCRdb called the 5' RACE reads again in MiXCR, with one record for every CDR3 protein. The sample holds 700,000 to 950,000 distinct CDR3 sequences, over 45% seen once. The sequenced sample was blood. These receptors came from a man aged 25 to 40 in good health.

The table lists this clonotype with a few counts. The V and J genes are TRBV7-2 and TRBJ2-1; 14 bases match TRBD2. The junction had 3 bases not matched to a gene; V was cut back by 5 bases and J by 6 bases. Per germline, CDR1 SGHTA and CDR2 FQGNSA. The CDR3 length is 15 residues. The CDR3 reads CASSAGLAGANEQFF. The CDR3 DNA is TGTGCCAGCAGCGCGGGACTAGCGGGAGCCAATGAGCAGTTCTTC.

The chain combines TRBV6-2 or TRBV6-3 with TRBJ2-1; D is perhaps TRBD2 (5 bases). The CDR3 is 13 residues long. Trimming cost V 4 bases and J 10 bases, with 14 bases left between them. Germline V gene sequence: CDR1 MNHEY, CDR2 SVGEGT. The CDR3 reads CASSFPKAGEQFF. In DNA, the CDR3 is TGTGCCAGCAGTTTCCCCAAGGCGGGCGAGCAGTTCTTC.

This clonotype has just a few counts. The V and J genes are TRBV27 and TRBJ2-7; the match to TRBD1 covers 11 bases. The V gene's germline CDR1 is MNHEY and CDR2 SMNVEV (reference sequence). J gave up 5 bases and V 5 bases, and 8 bases lay outside the gene matches. This CDR3 contains 15 residues. CDR3 DNA sequence: TGTGCCAGCAGTCTAATCGGACAGGGGGCCGACGAGCAGTACTTC. It yields the protein CASSLIGQGADEQYF.

The rearrangement links TRBV7-2 to TRBJ1-2; no clear D gene. V was cut by 2 bases and J by 8 bases, with 12 bases left in between. This CDR3 spans 13 amino acids. Germline loops: CDR1 SGHTA, CDR2 FQGNSA. CDR3 in DNA: TGTGCCAGCAGCTTATGGACGGCTAGAGGCTACACCTTC. Translating it yields CASSLWTARGYTF. Combining the CDR3 with reference TRBV7-2 and TRBJ1-2 gives the whole variable domain GAGVSQSPSNKVTEKGKDVELRCDPISGHTALYWYRQSLGQGLEFLIYFQGNSAPDKSGLPSDRFSAERTGGSVSTLTIQRTQQEDSAVYLCASSLWTARGYTFGSGTRLTVV.

The chain couples TRBV6-2 or TRBV6-3 to TRBJ2-1; 9 nucleotides line up with TRBD2. The CDR3 runs 15 residues. The V gene end was trimmed by 4 bases and the J gene end by 6 bases; junction bases not matched to a gene: 7. The germline CDR1 and CDR2 sequences are MNHEY and SVGEGT. This CDR3 is CASSSRAGGVNEQFF. The CDR3 DNA reads as TGTGCCAGCAGTTCCCGGGCGGGAGGGGTCAATGAGCAGTTCTTC.

The J gene is TRBJ2-7, the V gene TRBV28; 12 bases match TRBD2. The CDR3 consists of 15 residues. Germline V CDR1 and CDR2: MDHEN, SYDVKM. CDR3 sequence (DNA): TGTACCGGCAGTTCCCTACTAGCGGGAGGTCACGAGCAGTACTTC. Protein sequence: CTGSSLLAGGHEQYF.

The rearrangement links TRBV29-1 to TRBJ1-1; D not certain. The CDR3 extends over 14 amino acids. Germline CDR1 and CDR2: SQVTM and ANQGSEA. Deletions cut 4 bases from V and 1 base from J, with 13 bases between. CDR3 loop: CSVAFEGWNTEAFF. The CDR3, as DNA: TGCAGCGTTGCCTTTGAGGGCTGGAACACTGAAGCTTTCTTT.

The chain couples TRBV3-1 to TRBJ2-3, with no clear D. This CDR3 is built from 15 residues. Trimming removed 1 base from V and 1 base from J, with 9 bases in between. Germline V gene data show CDR1 as LGHDT and CDR2 as YNNKEL (reference sequence). The CDR3 is CASSQGLAGTDTQYF. CDR3 nucleotide sequence: TGTGCCAGCAGCCAAGGCTTAGCCGGCACAGATACGCAGTATTTT.